The 19 T cell receptor beta chains in this list originate from one sample, sequenced in a study of T cell repertoires in cytomegalovirus infection. Antigens for these TCRs are unknown. TCRdb fed the reads into MiXCR, producing one record per CDR3 protein. The sample carries approximately 110,000 distinct CDR3 sequences, about 32% recorded once. The sample consisted of CD8+ T cells from cultured PBMCs, taken from culture after CMV antigen stimulation. These receptors all stem from a human donor in good health (CMV status not recorded). Some clones in this sample may be carry-over from other donors' samples.

CDR3 amino acids: CASRWGDSGSYNEQFF. The CDR3 region has the DNA TGTGCCAGCCGTTGGGGGGATAGCGGATCCTACAATGAGCAGTTCTTC. J is TRBJ2-1 and V is TRBV12-3 or TRBV12-4, with D tentatively TRBD2 (6 bases). V shed 8 bases and J shed 1 base, with 18 bases lying between them. The CDR3 spans 16 residues.

The V call is TRBV20-1, the J call TRBJ1-6; D is possibly TRBD1 (6 bases). Trimming shortened V by 6 bases and J by 4 bases, and 16 bases separated the two germline ends. CDR3 size: 15 residues. The germline V gene has CDR1 DFQATT and CDR2 SNEGSKA (reference sequence). The CDR3 region is CSAAQGGGYNSPLHF. The CDR3 coding sequence is TGCAGTGCGGCACAGGGAGGCGGGTATAATTCACCCCTCCACTTT.

The chain couples TRBV7-2 to TRBJ2-7; D gene ambiguous. Germline V gene sequence: CDR1 SGHTA, CDR2 FQGNSA. The CDR3 spans 12 residues. Trimming removed 1 base at V and 6 bases at J, with 7 bases between. CDR3 nucleotides: TGTGCCAGCAGCTTAGGGGCCTCCGAGCAGTACTTC. Amino acid sequence: CASSLGASEQYF.

This chain links TRBV4-1 with TRBJ1-2, with 7 bases lining up with TRBD1. Trimming removed 3 bases from V and 0 bases from J; junction bases left unmatched: 4. The germline CDR1 and CDR2 sequences are MGHRA and YSYEKL. The CDR3 is 15 amino acids. For the CDR3, the DNA is TGCGCCAGCAGCCAGCCGGGACAGACTAACTATGGCTACACCTTC. It yields the protein CASSQPGQTNYGYTF.

This clonotype was found a few times. The chain recombines TRBV24-1 with TRBJ2-7; maybe TRBD2 (6 bases). The CDR3 runs 13 residues. Deletions cut 4 bases from V and 3 bases from J, with 9 bases between. CDR1 and CDR2 from the germline V gene are KGHDR and SFDVKD. The CDR3 loop reads CATSEPTSYEQYF. The DNA for the CDR3 is TGTGCCACCAGTGAACCGACTAGCTACGAGCAGTACTTC.

V usage is TRBV13 and J usage is TRBJ2-7; D is possibly TRBD2 (6 bases). The ends were cut back, 0 bases at V and 2 bases at J, with 8 bases in the middle. This CDR3 is built from 14 residues. CDR1 and CDR2 from the germline V gene are PRHDT and FYEKMQ (reference sequence). The CDR3 sequence: CASSLGRGTYEQYF. CDR3 sequence (DNA): TGTGCCAGCAGCTTAGGCCGGGGGACCTACGAGCAGTACTTC. Complete variable domain (other parts from reference TRBV13 and TRBJ2-7): AAGVIQSPRHLIKEKRETATLKCYPIPRHDTVYWYQQGPGQDPQFLISFYEKMQSDKGSIPDRFSAQQFSDYHSELNMSSLELGDSALYFCASSLGRGTYEQYFGPGTRLTVT.

V and J are TRBV7-6 and TRBJ2-3; 8 nucleotides agree with TRBD2. V was pared by 4 bases and J by 2 bases, with 8 bases of the junction left unmatched. Germline assignment: CDR1 SGHVS and CDR2 FNYEAQ. There are 16 residues in the CDR3. CDR3 nucleotide sequence: TGTGCCAGCAGCTCGAGTGGGACTAGAGACACAGATACGCAGTATTTT. Amino acids: CASSSSGTRDTDTQYF.

The chain carries TRBV27 and TRBJ1-5, with TRBD1 matching over 7 bases. The CDR3 loop spans 15 amino acids. The ends lost 6 bases at V and 6 bases at J; junction bases unmatched: 11. Per the germline V gene, CDR1 is MNHEY and CDR2 is SMNVEV (reference sequence). The DNA of the CDR3 is TGTGCCAGCAGAAGTCGACAGGGAGCGGGTCAGCCCCAGCATTTT. It codes for CASRSRQGAGQPQHF.

A few counts support this clonotype. The V call is TRBV11-2, the J call TRBJ2-3; D gene uncertain. V dropped 5 bases and J dropped 0 bases, with 15 bases sitting between them. CDR1 and CDR2 (germline): SGHAT, FQNNGV. The CDR3 contains 16 residues. The CDR3 loop reads CASSLGWIPSTDTQYF. For the CDR3, the DNA is TGTGCCAGCAGCCTGGGGTGGATACCTAGCACAGATACGCAGTATTTT.

The table lists this clonotype with many counts. V and J are TRBV10-2 and TRBJ1-1; no clear D gene. The germline CDR1 and CDR2 sequences are WSHSY and SAAADI. This CDR3 contains 15 residues. The germline V and J ends were trimmed by 2 bases and 4 bases, with 14 bases remaining between them. Here the CDR3 reads CASSERGVLGTEAFF. Here the CDR3 DNA reads TGCGCCAGCAGTGAGCGGGGTGTTTTAGGCACTGAAGCTTTCTTT.

There are a few counts of this clonotype. The chain couples TRBV5-1 to TRBJ1-1, with no clear D. Germline CDR1 SGHRS, CDR2 YFSETQ. Trimming left V 1 base short and J 5 bases short, with 18 bases between. The CDR3 loop spans 16 amino acids. CDR3 coding DNA: TGCGCCAGCAGCTTGTATGAGAGACTTATGACAACTGAAGCTTTCTTT. Amino acid sequence: CASSLYERLMTTEAFF. Variable domain in full (rest from reference TRBV5-1 and TRBJ1-1): KAGVTQTPRYLIKTRGQQVTLSCSPISGHRSVSWYQQTPGQGLQFLFEYFSETQRNKGNFPGRFSGRQFSNSRSEMNVSTLELGDSALYLCASSLYERLMTTEAFFGQGTRLTVV.

J is TRBJ2-7 and V is TRBV7-6; 12 bases are shared with TRBD2. CDR3 size: 17 residues. Germline CDR1 SGHVS, CDR2 FNYEAQ. With V trimmed by 1 base and J by 0 bases, 4 bases remained unmatched. The CDR3 is CASSLDLAGGSSYEQYF. DNA of the CDR3: TGTGCCAGCAGCTTAGACCTAGCGGGGGGGTCCTCCTACGAGCAGTACTTC. The variable domain in full, with the rest retrieved from reference TRBV7-6 and TRBJ2-7, is GAGVSQSPRYKVTKRGQDVALRCDPISGHVSLYWYRQALGQGPEFLTYFNYEAQQDKSGLPNDRFSAERPEGSISTLTIQRTEQRDSAMYRCASSLDLAGGSSYEQYFGPGTRLTVT.

Only a few counts were recorded for this clonotype. The V gene is TRBV6-5, the J gene TRBJ2-3; D gene ambiguous. In germline, CDR1 is MNHEY, CDR2 SVGAGI. V gave up 1 base and J gave up 0 bases, with 20 bases separating them. This CDR3 has 19 amino acids. The CDR3 loop is CASSYYPTTPFSSTDTQYF. For the CDR3, the DNA is TGTGCCAGCAGTTACTACCCCACCACGCCTTTTTCTAGCACAGATACGCAGTATTTT.

This rearrangement joins TRBV13 to TRBJ1-2, with D perhaps matching TRBD1 (6 bases). CDR3 length: 14 residues. CDR1 is PRHDT, CDR2 FYEKMQ, per germline (reference sequence). Trimming shortened V by 0 bases and J by 8 bases, and 13 bases separated the two germline ends. The CDR3, as DNA: TGTGCCAGCAGCTTAGGCAGAGACACAGGGGGCTACACCTTC. Its protein product is CASSLGRDTGGYTF.

The rearrangement links TRBV13 to TRBJ2-5, with 9 bases matching TRBD1. Germline V lookup: CDR1 PRHDT, CDR2 FYEKMQ (reference sequence). V trimming: 5 bases; J trimming: 1 base; junction bases outside the gene matches: 5. The CDR3 length is 15 residues. The CDR3 here is CASSETGGGQETQYF. In nucleotides, the CDR3 is TGTGCCAGCAGCGAGACAGGGGGGGGCCAAGAGACCCAGTACTTC.

Here the CDR3 reads CASNLGLNTEAFF. For the CDR3, the DNA is TGTGCCAGCAATTTGGGGCTGAACACTGAAGCTTTCTTT. The chain combines TRBV5-6 with TRBJ1-1, with a tentative D call TRBD1 (5 bases). The V gene lost 6 bases and the J gene lost 0 bases, with 9 bases spanning the gap. Looked up from germline, CDR1 is SGHDT and CDR2 is YYEEEE. The CDR3 length is 13 residues.

The V gene is TRBV4-1, the J gene TRBJ2-7; TRBD1 agrees at 8 bases. V was clipped by 6 bases and J by 1 base; unmatched bases: 8. The germline CDR1 and CDR2 sequences are MGHRA and YSYEKL. There are 15 residues in the CDR3. CDR3 sequence (DNA): TGCGCCAGCAGTTATGACAGGGGATTTTCCTACGAGCAGTACTTC. It specifies CASSYDRGFSYEQYF.

This clonotype has at least ten counts. This chain joins TRBV4-3 and TRBJ1-2; 7 positions match TRBD1. Germline V gene sequence: CDR1 LGHNA, CDR2 YSLEER. The V segment lost 0 bases and the J segment 6 bases; nucleotides outside the gene matches: 4. The length of the CDR3 is 14 residues. The CDR3 here is CASSQDEGAHGYTF. Here the CDR3 DNA reads TGCGCCAGCAGCCAAGATGAGGGGGCGCATGGCTACACCTTC.

This clonotype was found a few times. The chain couples TRBV10-3 to TRBJ2-6; D ambiguous. The V gene's germline CDR1 is ENHRY and CDR2 SYGVKD. V shed 4 bases and J shed 1 base, with 11 bases lying between them. The CDR3 extends over 16 amino acids. The CDR3 nucleotides are TGTGCCATCAGTGTGAACAGTGGGTCTGGGGCCAACGTCCTGACTTTC. Encoded protein: CAISVNSGSGANVLTF.